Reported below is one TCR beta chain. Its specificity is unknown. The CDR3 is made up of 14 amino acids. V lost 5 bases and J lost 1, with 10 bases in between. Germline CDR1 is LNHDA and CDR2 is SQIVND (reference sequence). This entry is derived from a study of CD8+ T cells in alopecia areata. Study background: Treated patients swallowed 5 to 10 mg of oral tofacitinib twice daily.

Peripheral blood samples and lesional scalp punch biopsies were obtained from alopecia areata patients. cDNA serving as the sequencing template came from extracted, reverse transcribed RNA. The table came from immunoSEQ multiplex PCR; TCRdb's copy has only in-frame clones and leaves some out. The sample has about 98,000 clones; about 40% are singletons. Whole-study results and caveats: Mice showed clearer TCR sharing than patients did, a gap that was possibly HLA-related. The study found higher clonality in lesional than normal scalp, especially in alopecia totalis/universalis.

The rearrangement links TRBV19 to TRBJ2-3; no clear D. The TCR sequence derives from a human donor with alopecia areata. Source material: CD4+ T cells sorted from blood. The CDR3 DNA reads TGTGCCAGTAGTCCGTCTCCTGGCACAGATACGCAGTATTTT. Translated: CASSPSPGTDTQYF.